This is a list of T cell receptor beta chains from one sample in a study of early T cells in non-severe SARS-CoV-2 infection. TCRdb re-derived calls from the 5' RACE reads in MiXCR, one entry per CDR3 protein. The sample lists around 94,000 distinct CDR3 sequences; under 15% were seen once. The specimen was whole blood. These receptors all stem from an adult who was a healthcare worker with PCR-confirmed SARS-CoV-2 infection or an uninfected control (not recorded which). CDR3s include the opening cysteine and the closing phenylalanine or tryptophan. A D gene is named only where the DNA matches it firmly. Only some rows state a clone size, as once, few, many or a class for expanded clones.

clone size	J gene	V gene	D gene	CDR3 protein	CDR3 DNA
many	TRBJ2-2	TRBV4-1	TRBD2	CASSQDPSGNGELFF	TGCGCCAGCAGCCAAGATCCTAGCGGGAACGGGGAGCTGTTTTTT
few	TRBJ2-1	TRBV7-6	.	CASSLDYSPEQFF	TGTGCCAGCAGCTTAGACTACAGCCCTGAGCAGTTCTTC
.	TRBJ1-4	TRBV29-1	TRBD1	CSVAQGGRTNEKLFF	TGCAGCGTTGCCCAGGGGGGAAGAACTAATGAAAAACTGTTTTTT
.	TRBJ2-1	TRBV9	.	CASSVRWGSENEQFF	TGTGCCAGCAGCGTTAGATGGGGGAGCGAGAATGAGCAGTTCTTC
.	TRBJ1-5	TRBV6-2/TRBV6-3	.	CASSYRGSQPQHF	TGTGCCAGCAGTTACCGGGGGAGTCAGCCCCAGCATTTT
many	TRBJ2-1	TRBV20-1	TRBD2	CSARGKTSGTYNEQFF	TGCAGTGCTAGGGGGAAGACTAGCGGAACATACAATGAGCAGTTCTTC
many	TRBJ2-2	TRBV29-1	TRBD1	CSVSQGDTGELFF	TGCAGCGTTTCTCAGGGGGACACCGGGGAGCTGTTTTTT
many	TRBJ2-6	TRBV14	.	CASSQGNFRGLSGANVLTF	TGTGCCAGCAGCCAAGGAAACTTTCGGGGTCTCTCTGGGGCCAACGTCCTGACTTTC
.	TRBJ2-1	TRBV7-9	.	CASRGARIDEQFF	TGTGCCAGCCGGGGGGCGAGGATCGATGAGCAGTTCTTC
few	TRBJ1-6	TRBV12-3/TRBV12-4	TRBD1	CASSFGTGYSPLHF	TGTGCCAGCAGTTTTGGGACAGGGTATTCACCCCTCCACTTT
many	TRBJ1-2	TRBV2	TRBD1	CASSETGGFYGYTF	TGTGCCAGCAGTGAAACAGGGGGCTTCTATGGCTACACCTTC
few	TRBJ2-7	TRBV7-8	.	CASSLGRALLAEQYF	TGTGCCAGCAGCTTAGGGAGGGCCCTGTTGGCCGAGCAGTACTTC
few	TRBJ2-3	TRBV29-1	.	CSVPGGSRRATDTQYF	TGCAGCGTTCCTGGCGGGTCCCGGCGGGCCACAGATACGCAGTATTTT
few	TRBJ1-1	TRBV29-1	.	CSVDPLLTGAFF	TGCAGCGTTGATCCTCTCTTGACAGGAGCTTTCTTT
few	TRBJ1-4	TRBV6-5	.	CASSPRQARTGEKLFF	TGTGCCAGCAGTCCCAGACAGGCGAGAACGGGAGAAAAACTGTTTTTT
many	TRBJ1-2	TRBV28	.	CASSFQGAWYGYTF	TGTGCCAGCAGTTTCCAGGGCGCGTGGTATGGCTACACCTTC
few	TRBJ1-1	TRBV12-3/TRBV12-4	.	CASSSLQGLDAFF	TGTGCCAGCAGTTCGCTGCAGGGGTTGGATGCTTTCTTT
many	TRBJ1-1	TRBV29-1	.	CSVDQGILKAFF	TGCAGCGTTGATCAAGGAATACTGAAAGCTTTCTTT
.	TRBJ2-1	TRBV9	TRBD2	CASSPGLAGGEQFF	TGTGCCAGCAGCCCGGGACTAGCGGGTGGCGAGCAGTTCTTC
.	TRBJ2-2	TRBV13	.	CASSAGRAIGELFF	TGTGCCAGCAGCGCCGGCCGGGCCATCGGCGAGCTGTTTTTT
.	TRBJ2-1	TRBV29-1	.	CSVVVNEQFF	TGCAGCGTTGTGGTCAATGAGCAGTTCTTC
.	TRBJ2-7	TRBV7-2	.	CASSQPGAYEQYF	TGTGCCAGCAGCCAGCCGGGAGCCTACGAGCAGTACTTC
many	TRBJ1-4	TRBV19	.	CASNEQGGLGKLFF	TGTGCCAGCAACGAACAGGGCGGATTGGGAAAACTGTTTTTT
.	TRBJ2-1	TRBV29-1	.	CSVEVPRPAVSEQFF	TGCAGCGTTGAAGTTCCTAGGCCGGCGGTGAGTGAGCAGTTCTTC
.	TRBJ2-3	TRBV9	.	CASKKGGRFTDTQYF	TGTGCCAGCAAGAAGGGGGGGCGCTTCACAGATACGCAGTATTTT
.	TRBJ1-4	TRBV27	TRBD1	CASSSQGAPNEKLFF	TGTGCCAGCAGTTCCCAGGGGGCGCCTAATGAAAAACTGTTTTTT
.	TRBJ2-7	TRBV4-3	.	CASSQDGSYEQYF	TGCGCCAGCAGCCAAGATGGCAGCTACGAGCAGTACTTC
many	TRBJ2-7	TRBV3-1	TRBD2	CASSQELLAGGEQYF	TGTGCCAGCAGCCAAGAATTGCTAGCGGGAGGCGAGCAGTACTTC
many	TRBJ2-3	TRBV5-4	.	CASSLTGFTDTQYF	TGTGCCAGCAGCTTGACAGGCTTCACAGATACGCAGTATTTT
once	TRBJ2-3	TRBV11-2	TRBD1	CASSLVWTGAADTQYF	TGTGCCAGCAGCTTAGTCTGGACAGGGGCGGCGGATACGCAGTATTTT
.	TRBJ2-1	TRBV24-1	TRBD2	CATTPGLGNEQFF	TGTGCCACCACTCCGGGACTAGGGAATGAGCAGTTCTTC
few	TRBJ2-1	TRBV28	.	CASSPGGRGSYNEQFF	TGTGCCAGCAGTCCCGGGGGCAGGGGGTCTTACAATGAGCAGTTCTTC
many	TRBJ2-6	TRBV5-6	.	CASSFRGAPAGANVLTF	TGTGCCAGCAGCTTCCGGGGTGCCCCTGCTGGGGCCAACGTCCTGACTTTC
few	TRBJ2-1	TRBV6-2/TRBV6-3	TRBD2	CASSPLDGTSGYNEQFF	TGTGCCAGCAGCCCACTCGACGGGACTAGCGGCTACAATGAGCAGTTCTTC
.	TRBJ2-1	TRBV20-1	TRBD2	CSARTGTRTYNEQFF	TGCAGTGCTAGAACCGGGACTAGAACTTACAATGAGCAGTTCTTC
many	TRBJ2-1	TRBV6-5	TRBD2	CASSYRLAGVDEQFF	TGTGCCAGCAGTTACCGGCTAGCGGGAGTGGATGAGCAGTTCTTC
many	TRBJ1-1	TRBV20-1	.	CSAREASIQVFF	TGCAGTGCTAGAGAGGCATCAATCCAAGTTTTCTTT
.	TRBJ1-4	TRBV11-2	.	CASSLFPRPNPRTDNEKLFF	TGTGCCAGCAGCTTATTTCCCCGGCCAAACCCAAGGACCGATAATGAAAAACTGTTTTTT
many	TRBJ2-7	TRBV20-1	.	CSARDTSNDRSKYF	TGCAGTGCTAGAGATACTTCGAATGACAGATCCAAGTACTTC
.	TRBJ1-2	TRBV28	.	CASSKVGGYTF	TGTGCCAGCTCTAAAGTGGGCGGCTACACCTTC
many	TRBJ2-3	TRBV19	.	CASSISGIRTDTQYF	TGTGCCAGTAGTATATCCGGCATACGTACAGATACGCAGTATTTT
.	TRBJ1-2	TRBV13	TRBD1	CASSLRTGEKKGGYTF	TGTGCCAGCAGCCTTCGGACAGGAGAGAAAAAGGGTGGCTACACCTTC
.	TRBJ1-3	TRBV25-1	.	CASSESGRAGTIYF	TGTGCCAGCAGTGAATCTGGCCGGGCAGGCACCATATATTTT
many	TRBJ2-7	TRBV20-1	.	CSASRQNREQYF	TGCAGTGCCAGTCGACAGAATCGGGAGCAGTACTTC